The source of this T cell receptor (beta chain) is a study of cytomegalovirus exposure and HLA in healthy donors. TCRdb keeps only in-frame clones here, not all; method: immunoSEQ multiplex PCR. The sample shows some 200,000 clones, around nine tenths of them seen only once. Germline CDR1 reads MGHDK; CDR2 reads SYGVNS. J lost 4 bases, V lost 3 bases, and 4 bases had no gene match. This CDR3 has 14 amino acids. The sample was PBMCs. The chain employs TRBV25-1 and TRBJ2-5; TRBD1 aligns across 8 bases. This TCR derives from a woman younger than 30 in good health and CMV-seronegative. Written as DNA, the CDR3 is TGTGCCAGCAGTGATAATACAGGGGGAGAGACCCAGTACTTC. Protein: CASSDNTGGETQYF. The full variable domain, its missing parts supplied by reference TRBV25-1 and TRBJ2-5, is EADIYQTPRYLVIGTGKKITLECSQTMGHDKMYWYQQDPGMELHLIHYSYGVNSTEKGDLSSESTVSRIRTEHFPLTLESARPSHTSQYLCASSDNTGGETQYFGPGTRLLVL.